Detailed here is one T cell receptor beta chain. What it binds is not known. The method was immunoSEQ multiplex PCR; TCRdb's version includes in-frame clones alone and lacks a portion of them. The data show 100,000 to 150,000 clones, roughly 85% seen once. This specimen belongs to a study of T cell responses to AZD1222 COVID-19 vaccine. Study-level results: In a largely white British group with more females than males, clonal diversity was possibly underestimated.

CDR3 length: 16 residues. V dropped 1 base and J dropped 0 bases, with 11 bases sitting between them. CDR1 is SGHDT, CDR2 YYEEEE, per germline. The sample consisted of peripheral blood, taken 28 days after the second AZD1222 dose. J is TRBJ1-5 and V is TRBV5-6; D is unresolved. This clonotype was sampled from an adult who received the AZD1222 COVID-19 vaccine. The DNA for the CDR3 is TGTGCCAGCAGCTTGTTGGGGTATAGTAGCAATCAGCCCCAGCATTTT. It encodes CASSLLGYSSNQPQHF.